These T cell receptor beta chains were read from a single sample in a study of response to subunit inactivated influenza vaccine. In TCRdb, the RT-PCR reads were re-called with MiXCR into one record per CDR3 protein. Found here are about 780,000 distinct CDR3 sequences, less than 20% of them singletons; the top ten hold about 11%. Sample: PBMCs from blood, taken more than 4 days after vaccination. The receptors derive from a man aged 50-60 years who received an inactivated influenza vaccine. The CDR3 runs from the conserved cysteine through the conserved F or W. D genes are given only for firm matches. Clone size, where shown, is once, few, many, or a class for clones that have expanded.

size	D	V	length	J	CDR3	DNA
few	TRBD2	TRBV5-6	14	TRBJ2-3	CATGGRGGADTQYF	TGTGCCACGGGTGGACGGGGGGGCGCAGATACGCAGTATTTT
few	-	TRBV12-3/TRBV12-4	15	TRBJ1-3	CASSLDNSDGNTIYF	TGTGCCAGCAGTTTAGACAACTCTGACGGAAACACCATATATTTT
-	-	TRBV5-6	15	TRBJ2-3	CASSLVGEVTDTQYF	TGTGCCAGCAGCTTGGTGGGAGAAGTCACAGATACGCAGTATTTT
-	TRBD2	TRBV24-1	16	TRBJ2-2	CATTTSGSENTGELFF	TGTGCCACCACGACTAGCGGGAGCGAAAACACCGGGGAGCTGTTTTTT
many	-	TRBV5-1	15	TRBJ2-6	CASTARVAGANVLTF	TGCGCCAGCACCGCCCGCGTAGCTGGGGCCAACGTCCTGACTTTC
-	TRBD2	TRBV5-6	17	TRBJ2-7	CASSLGGLAGNSYEQYF	TGTGCCAGCAGCTTGGGCGGACTAGCGGGAAACTCCTACGAGCAGTACTTC
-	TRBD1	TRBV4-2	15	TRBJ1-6	CASSQDLRGNSPLHF	TGTGCCAGCAGCCAAGATCTCAGGGGGAATTCACCCCTCCACTTT
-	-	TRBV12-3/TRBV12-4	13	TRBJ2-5	CASTSTDQETQYF	TGTGCCAGCACCAGCACAGATCAAGAGACCCAGTACTTC
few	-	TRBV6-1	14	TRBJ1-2	CASTTTGGLSGYTF	TGTGCCAGCACCACTACTGGGGGATTGTCGGGCTACACCTTC
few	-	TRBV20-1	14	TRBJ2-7	CSARSFRGSYEQYF	TGCAGTGCTAGATCCTTTAGGGGCTCCTACGAGCAGTACTTC
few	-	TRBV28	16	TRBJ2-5	CASSLRQFRPRETQYF	TGTGCCAGCAGTTTAAGACAGTTCCGACCTCGGGAGACCCAGTACTTC
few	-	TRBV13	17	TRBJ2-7	CASSPRAEVQKSYEQYF	TGTGCCAGCAGCCCCAGGGCCGAGGTACAAAAATCCTACGAGCAGTACTTC
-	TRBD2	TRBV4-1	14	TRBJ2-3	CASSRAGGFDTQYF	TGCGCCAGCAGCCGAGCGGGGGGGTTCGATACGCAGTATTTT
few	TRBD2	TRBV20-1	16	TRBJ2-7	CSARYRGGLAGDGQYF	TGCAGTGCTAGATATCGTGGGGGACTAGCGGGAGATGGGCAGTACTTC
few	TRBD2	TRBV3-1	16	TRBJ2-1	CASSPGGMISYNEQFF	TGTGCCAGCAGCCCCGGGGGGATGATCTCCTACAATGAGCAGTTCTTC
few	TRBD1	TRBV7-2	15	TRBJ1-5	CASSSGQGYNQPQHF	TGTGCCAGCAGCTCCGGACAGGGCTACAATCAGCCCCAGCATTTT
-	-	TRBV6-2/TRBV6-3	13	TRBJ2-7	CAIATGHRYEQYF	TGTGCCATCGCCACGGGACATCGCTACGAGCAGTACTTC
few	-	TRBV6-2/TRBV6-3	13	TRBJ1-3	CASSSFQGNTIYF	TGTGCCAGCAGCTCCTTTCAAGGAAACACCATATATTTT
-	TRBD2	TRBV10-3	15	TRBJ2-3	CAIREGTSSVDTQYF	TGTGCCATCAGAGAAGGGACTAGTAGTGTGGATACGCAGTATTTT
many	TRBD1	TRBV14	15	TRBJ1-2	CASSQAQGASYGYTF	TGTGCCAGCAGCCAGGCACAGGGGGCCAGCTATGGCTACACCTTC
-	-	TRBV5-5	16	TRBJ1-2	CASSPFNRDRNYGYTF	TGTGCCAGCAGTCCGTTTAATCGCGACAGAAACTATGGCTACACCTTC
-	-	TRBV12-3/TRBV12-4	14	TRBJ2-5	CASSPSGAGETQYF	TGTGCCAGCAGCCCCTCGGGGGCGGGAGAGACCCAGTACTTC
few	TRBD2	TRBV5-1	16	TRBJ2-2	CASSPMGLGNTGELFF	TGCGCCAGCAGCCCGATGGGACTAGGGAACACCGGGGAGCTGTTTTTT
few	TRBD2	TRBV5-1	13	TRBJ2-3	CASTSGGIDTQYF	TGCGCCAGCACCTCGGGGGGGATAGATACGCAGTATTTT
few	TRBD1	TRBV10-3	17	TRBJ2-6	CAIWAEGRGLRANVLTF	TGTGCCATTTGGGCGGAGGGCAGGGGGCTACGGGCCAACGTCCTGACTTTC
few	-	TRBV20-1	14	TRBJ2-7	CSARASDTVYEQYF	TGCAGTGCTAGAGCAAGTGACACGGTCTACGAGCAGTACTTC
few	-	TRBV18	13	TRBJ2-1	CASSPTRGNEQFF	TGTGCCAGCTCACCAACTCGGGGAAATGAGCAGTTCTTC
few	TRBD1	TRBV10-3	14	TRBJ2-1	CAISGGTGNNEQFF	TGTGCCATCAGTGGGGGGACAGGCAACAATGAGCAGTTCTTC
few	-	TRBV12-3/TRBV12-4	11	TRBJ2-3	CASGPGGTQYF	TGTGCCAGCGGCCCCGGGGGTACGCAGTATTTT
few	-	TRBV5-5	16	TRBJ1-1	CASTFQLRTSNTEAFF	TGTGCCAGCACCTTCCAACTAAGGACATCGAACACTGAAGCTTTCTTT
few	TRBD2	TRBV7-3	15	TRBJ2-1	CASSPLAGGPGEQFF	TGTGCCAGCAGCCCTCTAGCGGGAGGGCCTGGTGAGCAGTTCTTC
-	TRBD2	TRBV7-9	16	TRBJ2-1	CASSSIAGDSYNEQFF	TGTGCCAGCAGCTCAATAGCGGGAGACTCCTACAATGAGCAGTTCTTC
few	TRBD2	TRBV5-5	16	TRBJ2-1	CASRPPVSGGLNEQFF	TGTGCCAGCAGACCCCCCGTAAGCGGGGGGTTAAATGAGCAGTTCTTC
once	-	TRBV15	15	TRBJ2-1	CATSKDPDLANEQFF	TGTGCCACCAGCAAGGACCCGGACTTAGCCAATGAGCAGTTCTTC
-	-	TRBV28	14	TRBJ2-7	CASSSPSVGYEQYF	TGTGCCAGCAGTTCCCCTAGCGTGGGCTACGAGCAGTACTTC
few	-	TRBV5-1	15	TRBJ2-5	CASSLAWADQETQYF	TGCGCCAGCAGCTTGGCCTGGGCAGACCAAGAGACCCAGTACTTC
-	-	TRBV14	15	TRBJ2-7	CASSQGDAVSYEQYF	TGTGCCAGCAGCCAAGGGGATGCAGTCTCCTACGAGCAGTACTTC